The entry below gives a single TCR beta chain sequence along with its context. Original processing methods: Reference gene primer amplification yielded estimated nucleated cell counts. TCRdb's table, derived via immunoSEQ multiplex PCR, lists solely in-frame clones and lacks some. The DNA was the basis for D and trimming; V, J and clone size are from that table. The sample lists 120,000 to 150,000 clones; 84% were seen once. The CDR3 length is 14 residues. The germline V gene has CDR1 SGHNT and CDR2 YYREEE (reference sequence). After removal of 1 base from V and 2 bases from J, the junction contained 2 bases not matched to a gene. This sample is part of a study of blood T cell repertoires in COVID-19.

Sequenced sample: peripheral blood. This receptor was identified in a human donor in a cohort sampled during active COVID-19. V and J are TRBV5-4 and TRBJ2-5; TRBD2 agrees at 7 bases. CDR3 loop: CASSLMGLQETQYF. CDR3 DNA sequence: TGTGCCAGCAGCTTGATGGGACTACAAGAGACCCAGTACTTC.